The source of this T cell receptor (beta chain) is a study of Graves' ophthalmopathy and Graves' hyperthyroidism. As for the study in general: The term stable hyperthyroidism indicated an absence of ophthalmopathy within 18 months of follow-up. Broader study findings: Blood samples also showed most expanded thyroid clonotypes exceeding 0.001 frequency.

This clonotype occurred many times. Its antigen is unidentified. RNA transcripts provided the template for amplifying TCR beta CDR3 regions. First-round RT-PCR relied on HTBI primers, and a second-round multiplex PCR came next. In TCRdb, the multiplex PCR reads were re-called with MiXCR into one record per CDR3 protein. Found here are about 550,000 distinct CDR3 sequences, roughly 39% of them singletons; the top ten hold over 3.5%. The germline gives CDR1 WSHSY, CDR2 SAAADI. V was clipped by 2 bases and J by 2 bases; unmatched bases: 6. The CDR3 totals 16 residues. Sequencing was carried out using peripheral blood or thyroid tissue (not recorded which). This rearrangement joins TRBV10-2 to TRBJ2-7; the match to TRBD1 covers 10 bases. The sequence derives from an adult man with Graves' hyperthyroidism. CDR3 DNA: TGCGCCAGCAGTGAGGGGTTAGGGACAGGGGCCTACGAGCAGTACTTC. Its translation: CASSEGLGTGAYEQYF.